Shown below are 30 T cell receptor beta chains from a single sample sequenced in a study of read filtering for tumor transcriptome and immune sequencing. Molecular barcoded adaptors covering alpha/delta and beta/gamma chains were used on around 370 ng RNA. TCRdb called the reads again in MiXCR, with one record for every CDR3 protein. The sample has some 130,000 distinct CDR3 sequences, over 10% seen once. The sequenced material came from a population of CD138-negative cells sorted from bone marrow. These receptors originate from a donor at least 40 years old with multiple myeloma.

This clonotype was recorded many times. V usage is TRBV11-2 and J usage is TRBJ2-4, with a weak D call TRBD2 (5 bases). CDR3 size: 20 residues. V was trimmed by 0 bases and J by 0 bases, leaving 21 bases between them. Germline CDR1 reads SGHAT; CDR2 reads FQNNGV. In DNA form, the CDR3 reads TGTGCCAGCAGCTTAGATTCCCCGAGGCGGGCTTCTAAAGCCAAAAACATTCAGTACTTC. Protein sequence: CASSLDSPRRASKAKNIQYF.

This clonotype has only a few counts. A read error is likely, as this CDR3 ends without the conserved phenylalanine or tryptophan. The CDR3 here is CSARAGQGSYLGETQYY. The CDR3 DNA is TGCAGTGCTAGAGCGGGACAGGGGAGCTACCTGGGAGAGACCCAGTACTAC. The rearrangement joins TRBV20-1 to TRBJ2-5; 10 nucleotides agree with TRBD1. V shed 1 base, J shed 4 bases, and the junction held 12 bases outside the gene matches. This CDR3 spans 17 amino acids. Germline CDR1 and CDR2: DFQATT and SNEGSKA (reference sequence).

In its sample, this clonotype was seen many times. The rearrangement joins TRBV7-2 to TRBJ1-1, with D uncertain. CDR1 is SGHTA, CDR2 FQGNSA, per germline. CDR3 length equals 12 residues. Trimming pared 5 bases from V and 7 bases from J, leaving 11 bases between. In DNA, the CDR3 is TGTGCCAGCAGCCTCTGGAGACTTGAAGCTTTCTTT. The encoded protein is CASSLWRLEAFF.

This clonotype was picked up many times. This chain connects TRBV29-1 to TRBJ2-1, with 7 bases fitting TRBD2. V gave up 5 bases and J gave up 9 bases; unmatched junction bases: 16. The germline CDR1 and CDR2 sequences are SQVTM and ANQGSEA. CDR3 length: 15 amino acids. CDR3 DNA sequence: TGCAGCGTTCCCACGAGGAGACTAGCTCCCAGTGAGCAGTTCTTC. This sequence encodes CSVPTRRLAPSEQFF.

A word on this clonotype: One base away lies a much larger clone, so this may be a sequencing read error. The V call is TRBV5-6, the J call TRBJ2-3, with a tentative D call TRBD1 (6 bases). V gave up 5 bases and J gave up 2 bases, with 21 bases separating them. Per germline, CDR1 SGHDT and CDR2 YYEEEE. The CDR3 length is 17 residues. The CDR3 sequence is CASSRATGTRPTDTQYF. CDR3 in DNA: TGTGCCAGCAGTAGAGCGACCGGGACAAGGCCCACAGATACGCAGTATTTT. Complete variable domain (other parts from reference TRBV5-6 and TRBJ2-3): DAGVTQSPTHLIKTRGQQVTLRCSPKSGHDTVSWYQQALGQGPQFIFQYYEEEERQRGNFPDRFSGHQFPNYSSELNVNALLLGDSALYLCASSRATGTRPTDTQYFGPGTRLTVL.

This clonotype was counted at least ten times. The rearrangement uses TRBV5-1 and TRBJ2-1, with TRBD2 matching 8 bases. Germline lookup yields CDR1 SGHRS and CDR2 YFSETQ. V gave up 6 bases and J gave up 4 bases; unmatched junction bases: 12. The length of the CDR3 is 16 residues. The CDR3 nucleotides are TGCGCCAGCACAGGTTCGCGGGGGGCCAGATACAATGAGCAGTTCTTC. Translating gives CASTGSRGARYNEQFF.

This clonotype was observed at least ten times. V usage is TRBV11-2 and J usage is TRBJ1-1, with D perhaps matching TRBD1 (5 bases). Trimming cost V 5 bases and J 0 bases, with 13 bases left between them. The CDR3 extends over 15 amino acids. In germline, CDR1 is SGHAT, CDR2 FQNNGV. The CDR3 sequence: CASSLRGLMNTEAFF. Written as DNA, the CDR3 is TGTGCCAGCAGCCTTAGGGGCCTGATGAACACTGAAGCTTTCTTT.

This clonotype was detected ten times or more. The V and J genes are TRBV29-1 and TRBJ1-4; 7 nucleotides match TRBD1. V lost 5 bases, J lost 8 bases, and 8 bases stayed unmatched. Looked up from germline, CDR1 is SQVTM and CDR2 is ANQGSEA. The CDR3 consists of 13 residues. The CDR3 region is CSVRQGSGEKLFF. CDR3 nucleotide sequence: TGCAGCGTTAGACAGGGTTCAGGGGAAAAACTGTTTTTT.

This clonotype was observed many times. CDR3 region: CASSPGGRMNTEAFF. CDR3 coding DNA: TGTGCCAGCTCGCCTGGGGGGCGAATGAACACTGAAGCTTTCTTT. The genes are TRBV7-2 and TRBJ1-1; tentatively, D is TRBD1 (6 bases). CDR3 length equals 15 residues. Germline values: CDR1 SGHTA, CDR2 FQGNSA. Deletions cut 8 bases from V and 0 bases from J, with 16 bases between. Filled out from reference TRBV7-2 and TRBJ1-1, the complete variable domain reads GAGVSQSPSNKVTEKGKDVELRCDPISGHTALYWYRQSLGQGLEFLIYFQGNSAPDKSGLPSDRFSAERTGGSVSTLTIQRTQQEDSAVYLCASSPGGRMNTEAFFGQGTRLTVV.

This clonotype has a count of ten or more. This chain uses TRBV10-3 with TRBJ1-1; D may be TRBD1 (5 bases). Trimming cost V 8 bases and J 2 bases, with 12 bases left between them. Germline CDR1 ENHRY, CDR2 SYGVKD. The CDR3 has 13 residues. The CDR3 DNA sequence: TGTGCCATCCAGGGACCGTTAAACACTGAAGCTTTCTTT. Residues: CAIQGPLNTEAFF.

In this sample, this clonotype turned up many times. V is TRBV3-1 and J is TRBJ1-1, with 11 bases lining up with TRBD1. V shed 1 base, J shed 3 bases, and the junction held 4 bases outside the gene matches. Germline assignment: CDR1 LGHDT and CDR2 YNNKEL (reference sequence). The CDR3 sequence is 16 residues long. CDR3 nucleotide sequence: TGTGCCAGCAGCCAAGGGACAGGGGGCTTGCACACTGAAGCTTTCTTT. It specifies CASSQGTGGLHTEAFF.

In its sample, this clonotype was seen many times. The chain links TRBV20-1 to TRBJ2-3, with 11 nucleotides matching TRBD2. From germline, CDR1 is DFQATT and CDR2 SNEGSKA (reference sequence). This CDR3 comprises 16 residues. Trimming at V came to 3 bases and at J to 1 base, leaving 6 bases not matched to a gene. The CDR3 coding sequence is TGCAGTGCTAGGGATAGCGGGAGGGCTCGCACAGATACGCAGTATTTT. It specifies CSARDSGRARTDTQYF.

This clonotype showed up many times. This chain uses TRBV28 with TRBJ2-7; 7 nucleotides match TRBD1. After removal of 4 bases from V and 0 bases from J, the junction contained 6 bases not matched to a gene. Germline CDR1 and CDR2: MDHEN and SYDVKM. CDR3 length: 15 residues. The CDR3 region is CASSSWDSSSYEQYF. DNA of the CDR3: TGTGCCAGCAGTTCCTGGGACAGCAGCTCCTACGAGCAGTACTTC.

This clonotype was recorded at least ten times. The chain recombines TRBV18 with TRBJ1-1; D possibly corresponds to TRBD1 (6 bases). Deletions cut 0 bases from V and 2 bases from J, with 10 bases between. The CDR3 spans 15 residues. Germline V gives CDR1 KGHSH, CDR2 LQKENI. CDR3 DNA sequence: TGTGCCAGCTCACCACCGTTAGGGGGTAACACTGAAGCTTTCTTT. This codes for CASSPPLGGNTEAFF.

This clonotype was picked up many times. Here the CDR3 reads CASSLAPANTEAFF. As DNA, the CDR3 is TGCGCCAGCAGCTTGGCTCCAGCGAACACTGAAGCTTTCTTT. V usage is TRBV5-1 and J usage is TRBJ1-1, with no clear D. The CDR3 totals 14 residues. Germline V CDR1 and CDR2: SGHRS, YFSETQ. V shed 0 bases and J shed 1 base, with 7 bases lying between them.

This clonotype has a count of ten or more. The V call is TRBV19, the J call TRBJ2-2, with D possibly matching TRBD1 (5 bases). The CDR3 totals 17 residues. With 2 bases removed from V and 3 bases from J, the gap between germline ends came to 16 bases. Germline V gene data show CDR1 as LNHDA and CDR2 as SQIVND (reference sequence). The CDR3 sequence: CASSIRSRGRDTGELFF. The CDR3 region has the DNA TGTGCCAGTAGTATAAGGTCTAGGGGCAGGGACACCGGGGAGCTGTTTTTT.

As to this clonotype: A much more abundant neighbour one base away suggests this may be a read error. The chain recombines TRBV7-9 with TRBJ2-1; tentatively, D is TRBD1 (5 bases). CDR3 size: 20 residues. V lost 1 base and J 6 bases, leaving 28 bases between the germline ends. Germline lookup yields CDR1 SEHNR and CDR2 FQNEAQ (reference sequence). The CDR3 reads CASSLGLSTDVRATRNEQFF. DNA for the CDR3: TGTGCCAGCAGCTTAGGGCTGTCTACCGACGTCAGGGCGACGCGCAATGAGCAGTTCTTC.

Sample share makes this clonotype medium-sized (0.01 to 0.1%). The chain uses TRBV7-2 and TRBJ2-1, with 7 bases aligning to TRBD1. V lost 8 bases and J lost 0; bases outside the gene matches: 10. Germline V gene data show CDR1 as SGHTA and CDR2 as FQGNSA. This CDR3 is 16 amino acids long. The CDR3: CASQGVAGSSYNEQFF. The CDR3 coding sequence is TGTGCCAGCCAGGGGGTAGCAGGGAGCTCCTACAATGAGCAGTTCTTC.

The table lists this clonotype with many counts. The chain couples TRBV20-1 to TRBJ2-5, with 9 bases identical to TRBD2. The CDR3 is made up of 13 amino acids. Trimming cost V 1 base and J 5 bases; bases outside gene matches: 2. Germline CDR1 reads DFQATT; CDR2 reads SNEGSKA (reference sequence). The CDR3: CSARVAGAETQYF. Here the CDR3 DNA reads TGCAGTGCTAGAGTAGCGGGAGCGGAGACCCAGTACTTC.

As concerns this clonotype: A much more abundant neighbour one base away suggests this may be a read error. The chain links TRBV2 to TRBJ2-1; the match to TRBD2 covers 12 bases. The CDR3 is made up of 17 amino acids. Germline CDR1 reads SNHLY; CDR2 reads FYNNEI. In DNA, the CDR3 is TGTGCCAGCAGTGAAACGACTAGCGGGAGAGGGTCCGATGAGCAGCTCTTC. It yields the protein CASSETTSGRGSDEQLF.

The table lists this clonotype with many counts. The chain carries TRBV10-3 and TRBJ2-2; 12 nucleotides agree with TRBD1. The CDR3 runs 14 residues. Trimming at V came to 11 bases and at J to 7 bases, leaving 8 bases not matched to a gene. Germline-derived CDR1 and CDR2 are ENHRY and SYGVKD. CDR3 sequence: CAAGDRGPDGELFF. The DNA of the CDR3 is TGTGCCGCCGGGGACAGGGGGCCGGACGGGGAGCTGTTTTTT.

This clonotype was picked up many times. CDR3 DNA sequence: TGCGCCAGCAACGGTGGAGCTAGCACAGATACGCAGTATTTT. The encoded protein is CASNGGASTDTQYF. V usage is TRBV5-1 and J usage is TRBJ2-3, with D uncertain. Germline V gene lookup returns CDR1 SGHRS and CDR2 YFSETQ. Trimming left V 6 bases short and J 0 bases short, with 11 bases between. This CDR3 has 14 amino acids.

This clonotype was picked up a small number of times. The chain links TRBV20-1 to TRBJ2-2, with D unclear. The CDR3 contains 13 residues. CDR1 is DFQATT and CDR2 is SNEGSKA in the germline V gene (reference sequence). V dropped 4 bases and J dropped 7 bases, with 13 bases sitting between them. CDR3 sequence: CSANPRANGELFF. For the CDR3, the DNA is TGCAGTGCTAATCCCCGGGCCAACGGGGAGCTGTTTTTT.

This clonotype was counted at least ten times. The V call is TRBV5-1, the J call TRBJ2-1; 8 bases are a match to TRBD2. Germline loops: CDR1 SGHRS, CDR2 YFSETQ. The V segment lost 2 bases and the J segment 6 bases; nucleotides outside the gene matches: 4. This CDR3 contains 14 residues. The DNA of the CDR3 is TGCGCCAGCAGCTTCCTCGGGGGGGCCAATGAGCAGTTCTTC. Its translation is CASSFLGGANEQFF.

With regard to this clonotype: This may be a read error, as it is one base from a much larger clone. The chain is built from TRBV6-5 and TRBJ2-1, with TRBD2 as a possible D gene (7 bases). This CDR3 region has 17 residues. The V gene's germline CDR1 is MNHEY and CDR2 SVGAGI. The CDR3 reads CASSYSGGLSSYKEQFF. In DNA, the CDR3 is TGTGCCAGCAGTTACTCGGGGGGGCTGAGCTCCTACAAGGAGCAGTTCTTC.

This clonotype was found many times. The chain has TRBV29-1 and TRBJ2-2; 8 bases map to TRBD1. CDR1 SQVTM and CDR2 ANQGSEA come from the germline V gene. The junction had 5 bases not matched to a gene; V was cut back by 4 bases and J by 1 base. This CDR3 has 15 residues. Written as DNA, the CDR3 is TGCAGCGTTGGGCCCGGGACAGGGAACACCGGGGAGCTGTTTTTT. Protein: CSVGPGTGNTGELFF.

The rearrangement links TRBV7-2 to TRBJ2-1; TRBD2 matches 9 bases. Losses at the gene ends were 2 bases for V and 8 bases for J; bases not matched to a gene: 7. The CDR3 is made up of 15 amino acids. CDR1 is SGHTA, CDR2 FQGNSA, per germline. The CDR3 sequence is CASSLKSGGTDEQFF. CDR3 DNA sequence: TGTGCCAGCAGCTTAAAGAGCGGGGGGACCGATGAGCAGTTCTTC.

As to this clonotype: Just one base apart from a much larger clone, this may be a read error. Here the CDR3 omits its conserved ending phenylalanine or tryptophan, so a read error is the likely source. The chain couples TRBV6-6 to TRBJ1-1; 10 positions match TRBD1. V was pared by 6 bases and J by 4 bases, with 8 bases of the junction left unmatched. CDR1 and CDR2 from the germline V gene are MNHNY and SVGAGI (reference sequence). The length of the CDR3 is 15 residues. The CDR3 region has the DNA TGTGCCAGCAGGAGTGGGACAGGGGTCTCCACTGAAGCTTTCATT. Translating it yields CASRSGTGVSTEAFI.

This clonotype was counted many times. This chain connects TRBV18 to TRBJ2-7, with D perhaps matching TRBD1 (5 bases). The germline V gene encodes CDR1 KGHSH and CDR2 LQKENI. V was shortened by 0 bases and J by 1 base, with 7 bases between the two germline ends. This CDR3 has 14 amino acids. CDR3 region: CASSPPGQSYEQYF. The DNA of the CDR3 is TGTGCCAGCTCACCACCGGGGCAGTCCTACGAGCAGTACTTC.

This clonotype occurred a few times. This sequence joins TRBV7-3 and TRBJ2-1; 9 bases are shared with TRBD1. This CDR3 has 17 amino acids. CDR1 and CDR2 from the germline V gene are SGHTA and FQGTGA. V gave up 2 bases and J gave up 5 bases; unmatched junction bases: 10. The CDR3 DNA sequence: TGTGCCAGCAGCTTAGGTAGTCGCGGGACAGGGAACAATGAGCAGTTCTTC. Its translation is CASSLGSRGTGNNEQFF.